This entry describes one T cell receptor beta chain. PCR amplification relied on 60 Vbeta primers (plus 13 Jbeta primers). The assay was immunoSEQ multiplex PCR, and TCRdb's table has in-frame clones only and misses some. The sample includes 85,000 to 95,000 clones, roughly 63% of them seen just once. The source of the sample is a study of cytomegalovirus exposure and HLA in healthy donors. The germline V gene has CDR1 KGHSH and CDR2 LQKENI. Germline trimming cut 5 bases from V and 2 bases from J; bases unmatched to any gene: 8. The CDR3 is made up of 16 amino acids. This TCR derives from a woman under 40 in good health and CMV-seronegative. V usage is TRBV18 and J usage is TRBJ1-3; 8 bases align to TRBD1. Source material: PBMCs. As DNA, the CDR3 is TGTGCCAGCTCATCCCGGGACAGGCGCCCTGGAAACACCATATATTTT. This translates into CASSSRDRRPGNTIYF.